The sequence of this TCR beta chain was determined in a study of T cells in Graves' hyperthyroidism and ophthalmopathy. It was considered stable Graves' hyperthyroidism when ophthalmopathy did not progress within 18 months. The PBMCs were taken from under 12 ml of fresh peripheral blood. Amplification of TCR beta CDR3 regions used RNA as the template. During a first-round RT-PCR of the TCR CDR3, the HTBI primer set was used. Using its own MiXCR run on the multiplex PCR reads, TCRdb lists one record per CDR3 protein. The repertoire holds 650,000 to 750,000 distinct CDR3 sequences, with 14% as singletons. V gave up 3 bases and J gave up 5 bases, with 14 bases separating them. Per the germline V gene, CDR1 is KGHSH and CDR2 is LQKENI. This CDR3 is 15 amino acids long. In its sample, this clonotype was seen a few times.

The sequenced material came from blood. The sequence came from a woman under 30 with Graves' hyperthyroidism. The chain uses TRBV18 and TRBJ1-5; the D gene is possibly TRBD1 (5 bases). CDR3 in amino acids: CASSPIRDGYQPQHF. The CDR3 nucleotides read TGTGCCAGCTCACCTATCCGGGACGGGTATCAGCCCCAGCATTTT.